The 13 T cell receptor beta chains below were found in one sample sequenced in a study of low-dose radiotherapy and immunotherapy resistance in tumors. Alpha- and beta-chain coverage of first-strand cDNA came from TRAV- and TRBV-specific primers. TCR amplification involved around 22 PCR cycles with a constant-region primer and V-primer adapter. TCRdb re-called the reads with MiXCR, one entry per CDR3 protein. The sample gives 8,800 or so distinct CDR3 sequences, roughly four fifths of which show up once; roughly 1.5% is in the top ten. These receptors all stem from a human donor with advanced metastatic prostate, ovarian, gallbladder or colorectal cancer (not recorded which). This table probably holds off-target reads from a library built for another chain.

This rearrangement joins TRBV29-1 to TRBJ1-3; weak D call: TRBD1 (5 bases). CDR3 length: 12 residues. Trimming stripped 4 bases from V and 4 bases from J, with 8 bases between. CDR1 is SQVTM, CDR2 ANQGSEA, per germline. CDR3 region: CSVGGSGNTIYF. Written as DNA, the CDR3 is TGCAGCGTTGGGGGGTCGGGAAACACCATATATTTT.

This clonotype was counted only a few times. In DNA form, the CDR3 reads TGTGCCAGCAGCTTGGGTTTAATTAGCTCCTACAATGAGCAGTTCTTC. Translated: CASSLGLISSYNEQFF. This chain joins TRBV5-5 and TRBJ2-1, with D unclear. V was clipped by 0 bases and J by 0 bases, with 10 bases between them. CDR1 SGHKS and CDR2 YYEKEE come from the germline V gene (reference sequence). The CDR3 totals 16 residues.

The chain is built from TRBV10-3 and TRBJ2-3, with 11 bases lining up with TRBD2. Germline CDR1 reads ENHRY; CDR2 reads SYGVKD. Trimming at V came to 5 bases and at J to 2 bases, leaving 9 bases not matched to a gene. This CDR3 contains 17 residues. The CDR3 DNA reads TGTGCCATCAGTTGGGGTGTAGCGGGAGGGATCACAGATACGCAGTATTTT. Translated: CAISWGVAGGITDTQYF.

The chain recombines TRBV7-8 with TRBJ2-1, with 8 positions matching TRBD2. This CDR3 is 19 amino acids long. Trimming took 5 bases from V and 3 from J; bases not matched to a gene: 18. Germline values: CDR1 SGHVS, CDR2 FQNEAQ. In DNA, the CDR3 is TGTGCCAGCAGCCTTTATAGGGGAGCGGGGGAATTTATCTACAATGAGCAGTTCTTC. This sequence encodes CASSLYRGAGEFIYNEQFF.

The chain recombines TRBV5-1 with TRBJ1-4; D gene unclear. The germline V gene encodes CDR1 SGHRS and CDR2 YFSETQ. The CDR3 sequence is 16 residues long. V was trimmed by 1 base and J by 0 bases, leaving 10 bases between them. The CDR3 loop reads CASSLTQRATNEKLFF. The CDR3 DNA reads TGCGCCAGCAGCTTGACTCAGCGGGCAACTAATGAAAAACTGTTTTTT.

V is TRBV5-4 and J is TRBJ1-1, with D uncertain. Germline V lookup: CDR1 SGHNT, CDR2 YYREEE (reference sequence). Between the trimmed V and J ends, which lost 4 bases and 4 bases, there was a span of 11 bases. The length of the CDR3 is 13 residues. In DNA form, the CDR3 reads TGTGCCAGCAGCCGCCCACTAGCCACTGAAGCTTTCTTT. Translation gives CASSRPLATEAFF.

This chain uses TRBV10-3 with TRBJ2-3; 7 bases match TRBD2. Germline V gene lookup returns CDR1 ENHRY and CDR2 SYGVKD. This CDR3 comprises 14 residues. V shed 7 bases and J 1 base; nucleotides not matched to a gene: 5. In DNA form, the CDR3 reads TGTGCCATCACCGATGGACTAGGCACAGATACGCAGTATTTT. This sequence encodes CAITDGLGTDTQYF.

V is TRBV4-1 and J is TRBJ2-2; TRBD1 matches 7 bases. The germline gives CDR1 MGHRA, CDR2 YSYEKL. V dropped 0 bases and J dropped 7; count of bases not matched to a gene: 11. The length of the CDR3 is 17 residues. Here the CDR3 reads CASSQDKSVQGSGELFF. Written as DNA, the CDR3 is TGCGCCAGCAGCCAAGATAAGTCCGTACAGGGGAGCGGGGAGCTGTTTTTT.

The genes are TRBV9 and TRBJ2-7; 9 positions agree with TRBD2. The CDR3 spans 15 residues. Germline V gene data show CDR1 as SGDLS and CDR2 as YYNGEE. The V gene end was trimmed by 2 bases and the J gene end by 0 bases; junction bases not matched to a gene: 3. CDR3 DNA sequence: TGTGCCAGCAGCGTTACTAGCGGGCCCTCCTACGAGCAGTACTTC. Protein sequence: CASSVTSGPSYEQYF. Full variable domain (outside the CDR3, taken from reference TRBV9 and TRBJ2-7): DSGVTQTPKHLITATGQRVTLRCSPRSGDLSVYWYQQSLDQGLQFLIQYYNGEERAKGNILERFSAQQFPDLHSELNLSSLELGDSALYFCASSVTSGPSYEQYFGPGTRLTVT.

A few counts support this clonotype. The rearrangement joins TRBV6-6 to TRBJ2-2, with D perhaps TRBD2 (6 bases). Germline V CDR1 and CDR2: MNHNY, SVGAGI (reference sequence). The CDR3 runs to 13 residues. The V end lost 6 bases, the J end lost 6 bases, and 11 bases lay between the germline ends. The CDR3 loop is CASSQREPGELFF. Here the CDR3 DNA reads TGTGCCAGCAGCCAACGGGAGCCCGGGGAGCTGTTTTTT.

V and J are TRBV12-3 or TRBV12-4 and TRBJ1-2; D call uncertain. Trimming left V 5 bases short and J 3 bases short, with 7 bases between. CDR3 length equals 12 residues. CDR3 nucleotides: TGTGCCAGCAGTCCCCCTGACTATGGCTACACCTTC. Encoded protein: CASSPPDYGYTF.

The V and J genes are TRBV12-3 or TRBV12-4 and TRBJ2-2; D not resolved. V lost 2 bases to trimming and J lost 1 base, with 5 bases between them. This CDR3 is 14 amino acids long. The CDR3 is CASSLLGNTGELFF. In nucleotides, the CDR3 is TGTGCCAGCAGTTTACTAGGGAACACCGGGGAGCTGTTTTTT.

This clonotype has a handful of counts. The chain links TRBV5-4 to TRBJ2-7; unclear D gene. CDR3 size: 13 residues. V was clipped by 5 bases and J by 0 bases, with 9 bases between them. The germline V gene encodes CDR1 SGHNT and CDR2 YYREEE (reference sequence). The CDR3 DNA reads as TGTGCCAGCAGGGCGGTGAACTCCTACGAGCAGTACTTC. Protein product: CASRAVNSYEQYF.